This section outlines one T cell receptor (beta chain) sequence together with its context. V shed 2 bases and J 4 bases; nucleotides not matched to a gene: 14. The germline gives CDR1 SGHKS, CDR2 YYEKEE (reference sequence). The CDR3 is made up of 17 amino acids. These data are taken from a study of technical replicates of blood from a handful of donors. This table comes from immunoSEQ multiplex PCR, and its TCRdb copy is limited to in-frame clones, with some not included. This sample has more than 50,000 clones; about 86% occur once, and the top ten carry roughly 5%. Sample: PBMCs. The sequence derives from a human donor in good health. Some clones in this sample may be carry-over from other donors' samples. The rearrangement uses TRBV5-5 and TRBJ1-2, with TRBD1 matching 7 bases. CDR3 amino acids: CASSFRWDRGLSYGYTF. DNA for the CDR3: TGTGCCAGCAGCTTCCGGTGGGATAGGGGGCTTAGCTATGGCTACACCTTC.